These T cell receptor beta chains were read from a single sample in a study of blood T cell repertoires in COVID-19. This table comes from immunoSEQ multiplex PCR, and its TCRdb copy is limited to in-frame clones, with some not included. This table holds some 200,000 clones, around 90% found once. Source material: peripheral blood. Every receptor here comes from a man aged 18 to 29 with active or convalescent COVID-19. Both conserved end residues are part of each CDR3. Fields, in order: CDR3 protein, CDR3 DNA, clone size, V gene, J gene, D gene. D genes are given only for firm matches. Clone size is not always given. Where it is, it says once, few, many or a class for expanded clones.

CDR3aa: CASSLSAGMVTEQYF; CDR3nt: TGTGCCAGCAGTTTATCGGCAGGGATGGTTACCGAGCAGTACTTC; abundance: NA; v_gene: TRBV27; j_gene: TRBJ2-7; d_gene: NA
CDR3aa: CASSLIGQGYGYTF; CDR3nt: TGTGCCAGCAGTCTTATCGGACAGGGCTATGGCTACACCTTC; abundance: few; v_gene: TRBV27; j_gene: TRBJ1-2; d_gene: TRBD1
CDR3aa: CASTLMLADSYNEQFF; CDR3nt: TGTGCCAGCACCCTAATGCTAGCGGATTCCTACAATGAGCAGTTCTTC; abundance: NA; v_gene: TRBV2; j_gene: TRBJ2-1; d_gene: TRBD2
CDR3aa: CASSYRSSGLSYNEQFF; CDR3nt: TGTGCCAGCAGTTACAGGTCCAGCGGGCTCTCCTACAATGAGCAGTTCTTC; abundance: NA; v_gene: TRBV6-2/TRBV6-3; j_gene: TRBJ2-1; d_gene: NA
CDR3aa: CASSLGGTKGDQPQHF; CDR3nt: TGTGCCAGCAGCCTCGGTGGCACCAAGGGAGATCAGCCCCAGCATTTT; abundance: NA; v_gene: TRBV4-2; j_gene: TRBJ1-5; d_gene: NA
CDR3aa: CASSARGQGGSYGYTF; CDR3nt: TGTGCCAGCAGCGCCAGGGGACAGGGGGGGAGCTATGGCTACACCTTC; abundance: NA; v_gene: TRBV9; j_gene: TRBJ1-2; d_gene: TRBD1
CDR3aa: CASSIRGLAGDTQYF; CDR3nt: TGTGCCAGTAGTATCCGCGGTCTAGCGGGAGATACGCAGTATTTT; abundance: NA; v_gene: TRBV19; j_gene: TRBJ2-3; d_gene: TRBD2
CDR3aa: CASSPGLGGETQYF; CDR3nt: TGTGCCAGCTCACCCGGTCTAGGGGGAGAGACCCAGTACTTC; abundance: NA; v_gene: TRBV18; j_gene: TRBJ2-5; d_gene: NA
CDR3aa: CASSTGQVEDTQYF; CDR3nt: TGCGCCAGCTCGACCGGACAGGTGGAGGATACGCAGTATTTT; abundance: NA; v_gene: TRBV10-1; j_gene: TRBJ2-3; d_gene: TRBD1
CDR3aa: CASSSYPWTGKDEKLFF; CDR3nt: TGTGCCAGCAGCTCCTACCCCTGGACAGGGAAGGATGAAAAACTGTTTTTT; abundance: few; v_gene: TRBV9; j_gene: TRBJ1-4; d_gene: TRBD1
CDR3aa: CASSVTGTGDSPLHF; CDR3nt: TGTGCCAGCAGCGTGACCGGGACAGGGGATTCACCCCTCCACTTT; abundance: NA; v_gene: TRBV9; j_gene: TRBJ1-6; d_gene: TRBD1
CDR3aa: CASSQYRGGLDYEQYF; CDR3nt: TGTGCCAGCAGCCAGTATAGGGGAGGACTCGACTACGAGCAGTACTTC; abundance: few; v_gene: TRBV4-2; j_gene: TRBJ2-7; d_gene: NA
CDR3aa: CASSSPDRAPRMPGNTIYF; CDR3nt: TGTGCCAGCAGCTCCCCGGACAGGGCCCCCCGGATGCCTGGAAACACCATATATTTT; abundance: NA; v_gene: TRBV7-9; j_gene: TRBJ1-3; d_gene: TRBD1
CDR3aa: CASSIVREKLFF; CDR3nt: TGTGCCAGTAGTATAGTCCGGGAAAAACTGTTTTTT; abundance: NA; v_gene: TRBV19; j_gene: TRBJ1-4; d_gene: NA
CDR3aa: CASSYLRQTQNTEAFF; CDR3nt: TGTGCCAGCAGTTACCTGCGACAGACCCAGAACACTGAAGCTTTCTTT; abundance: NA; v_gene: TRBV6-5; j_gene: TRBJ1-1; d_gene: NA
CDR3aa: CASSFLRSGGYNEQFF; CDR3nt: TGTGCCAGCAGTTTTCTACGGTCGGGAGGGTACAATGAGCAGTTCTTC; abundance: NA; v_gene: TRBV27; j_gene: TRBJ2-1; d_gene: TRBD2
CDR3aa: CASSGTSGSRETQYF; CDR3nt: TGCGCCAGCAGCGGGACTAGCGGGAGCAGAGAGACCCAGTACTTC; abundance: NA; v_gene: TRBV10-1; j_gene: TRBJ2-5; d_gene: TRBD2
CDR3aa: CASSQDIPSGSGYEQYF; CDR3nt: TGCGCCAGCAGCCAAGATATTCCGTCAGGTAGTGGGTACGAGCAGTACTTC; abundance: NA; v_gene: TRBV4-3; j_gene: TRBJ2-7; d_gene: NA
CDR3aa: CASSLGTKQDNSPLHF; CDR3nt: TGCGCCAGCAGCTTGGGGACTAAACAGGATAATTCACCCCTCCACTTT; abundance: NA; v_gene: TRBV5-1; j_gene: TRBJ1-6; d_gene: NA